The rows below give T cell receptor beta chains drawn from one sample of a study of read filtering for tumor transcriptome and immune sequencing. TCRdb re-called the reads through MiXCR, storing one row per CDR3 protein. The data contain roughly 90,000 distinct CDR3 sequences, approximately 21% of them singletons. Sequencing input: a population of CD138-negative cells sorted from bone marrow. All receptors come from a donor over 35 with multiple myeloma. Each CDR3 is given with its conserved first and last residue. A D gene is named only where the DNA matches it firmly. Clone size, where shown, is once, few, many, or a class for clones that have expanded.

clone size: few
D gene: TRBD2
V gene: TRBV20-1
J gene: TRBJ2-3
CDR3 protein: CSARNPTAGGHGTQYF
CDR3 DNA: TGCAGTGCTAGAAACCCCACAGCGGGGGGGCATGGTACGCAGTATTTT

clone size: -
D gene: TRBD2
V gene: TRBV11-2
J gene: TRBJ2-5
CDR3 protein: CASSLEVAGVGETQYF
CDR3 DNA: TGTGCCAGCAGCTTAGAGGTAGCGGGGGTCGGAGAGACCCAGTACTTC

clone size: few
D gene: -
V gene: TRBV28
J gene: TRBJ1-5
CDR3 protein: CASSRQGPRPQHF
CDR3 DNA: TGTGCCAGCAGTCGGCAGGGGCCGAGGCCCCAGCATTTT

clone size: few
D gene: -
V gene: TRBV4-1
J gene: TRBJ1-5
CDR3 protein: CASRDRGFNQPQHF
CDR3 DNA: TGCGCCAGCAGGGACCGGGGGTTCAATCAGCCCCAGCATTTT

clone size: few
D gene: -
V gene: TRBV6-6
J gene: TRBJ2-5
CDR3 protein: CASSYFETQYF
CDR3 DNA: TGTGCCAGCAGTTACTTCGAGACCCAGTACTTC

clone size: many
D gene: -
V gene: TRBV6-5
J gene: TRBJ1-4
CDR3 protein: CASTGGSGQEKLFF
CDR3 DNA: TGTGCCAGCACCGGGGGCTCGGGGCAGGAAAAACTGTTTTTT

clone size: few
D gene: -
V gene: TRBV7-8
J gene: TRBJ2-1
CDR3 protein: CASSWGGASNNEQFF
CDR3 DNA: TGTGCCAGCTCATGGGGGGGCGCGTCAAACAATGAGCAGTTCTTC

clone size: many
D gene: -
V gene: TRBV18
J gene: TRBJ1-1
CDR3 protein: CASSPSGTGLGTEAFF
CDR3 DNA: TGTGCCAGCTCACCTTCCGGTACAGGGCTTGGCACTGAAGCTTTCTTT

clone size: few
D gene: TRBD1
V gene: TRBV5-1
J gene: TRBJ2-3
CDR3 protein: CASSLASGGNTDTQYF
CDR3 DNA: TGCGCCAGCAGCTTGGCCTCAGGGGGAAATACAGATACGCAGTATTTT

clone size: many
D gene: TRBD1
V gene: TRBV12-3/TRBV12-4
J gene: TRBJ2-7
CDR3 protein: CASSPGQGSYEQYF
CDR3 DNA: TGTGCCAGCAGCCCGGGACAGGGTTCCTACGAGCAGTACTTC

clone size: many
D gene: TRBD2
V gene: TRBV10-3
J gene: TRBJ2-1
CDR3 protein: CAISPGLADYNEQFF
CDR3 DNA: TGTGCCATCAGTCCGGGACTAGCGGATTACAATGAGCAGTTCTTC

clone size: many
D gene: -
V gene: TRBV12-3/TRBV12-4
J gene: TRBJ2-3
CDR3 protein: CASSAPAWGEIPDTQYF
CDR3 DNA: TGTGCCAGCAGTGCTCCAGCTTGGGGGGAGATTCCAGATACGCAGTATTTT

clone size: many
D gene: -
V gene: TRBV28
J gene: TRBJ2-1
CDR3 protein: CASRAWTVNNEQFF
CDR3 DNA: TGTGCCAGCAGGGCTTGGACAGTTAACAATGAGCAGTTCTTC

clone size: -
D gene: TRBD1
V gene: TRBV7-9
J gene: TRBJ2-5
CDR3 protein: CASSRDRQTQYF
CDR3 DNA: TGTGCCAGCAGCCGGGACAGACAGACCCAGTACTTC

clone size: -
D gene: -
V gene: TRBV6-1
J gene: TRBJ1-2
CDR3 protein: CASQVSYYGYTF
CDR3 DNA: TGTGCCAGCCAAGTTAGTTACTATGGCTACACCTTC

clone size: few
D gene: TRBD1
V gene: TRBV5-8
J gene: TRBJ1-5
CDR3 protein: CASSSTGGAGNQPQHF
CDR3 DNA: TGTGCCAGCAGCAGCACAGGGGGGGCGGGCAATCAGCCCCAGCATTTT

clone size: -
D gene: TRBD1
V gene: TRBV5-1
J gene: TRBJ2-2
CDR3 protein: CASSLEAGGNTGELFF
CDR3 DNA: TGCGCCAGCAGCTTGGAGGCAGGGGGAAACACCGGGGAGCTGTTTTTT

clone size: few
D gene: -
V gene: TRBV5-1
J gene: TRBJ2-1
CDR3 protein: CASSSSPWEQFF
CDR3 DNA: TGCGCCAGCAGCTCTTCCCCGTGGGAGCAGTTCTTC

clone size: many
D gene: TRBD1
V gene: TRBV9
J gene: TRBJ1-1
CDR3 protein: CASSVVDRGSEAFF
CDR3 DNA: TGTGCCAGCAGCGTAGTGGACAGGGGTTCTGAAGCTTTCTTT

clone size: many
D gene: -
V gene: TRBV2
J gene: TRBJ2-4
CDR3 protein: CASIGDIGAKNIQYF
CDR3 DNA: TGTGCCAGCATCGGCGACATAGGAGCCAAAAACATTCAGTACTTC

clone size: many
D gene: TRBD2
V gene: TRBV5-1
J gene: TRBJ2-3
CDR3 protein: CASSVTSGGRDTQYF
CDR3 DNA: TGCGCCAGCAGCGTGACTAGCGGGGGGAGGGATACGCAGTATTTT

clone size: many
D gene: -
V gene: TRBV2
J gene: TRBJ2-4
CDR3 protein: CASTYRTTLAKNIQYF
CDR3 DNA: TGTGCCAGCACCTACAGGACAACACTAGCCAAAAACATTCAGTACTTC

clone size: many
D gene: -
V gene: TRBV27
J gene: TRBJ2-1
CDR3 protein: CASSQRGGTLYNEQFF
CDR3 DNA: TGTGCCAGCAGTCAAAGGGGGGGCACCCTCTACAATGAGCAGTTCTTC

clone size: many
D gene: -
V gene: TRBV5-1
J gene: TRBJ2-1
CDR3 protein: CASSLVSSSYNEQFF
CDR3 DNA: TGCGCCAGCAGCTTGGTCTCCAGCTCCTACAATGAGCAGTTCTTC

clone size: many
D gene: -
V gene: TRBV29-1
J gene: TRBJ2-1
CDR3 protein: CSGVSSYNEQFF
CDR3 DNA: TGCAGCGGGGTCAGCTCCTACAATGAGCAGTTCTTC

clone size: few
D gene: TRBD1
V gene: TRBV4-1
J gene: TRBJ2-5
CDR3 protein: CASSPGQAGHQETQYF
CDR3 DNA: TGCGCCAGCAGCCCGGGACAGGCCGGTCATCAAGAGACCCAGTACTTC

clone size: many
D gene: -
V gene: TRBV7-8
J gene: TRBJ1-1
CDR3 protein: CASSLDLQLTAFF
CDR3 DNA: TGTGCCAGCAGCTTAGATCTGCAGTTGACTGCTTTCTTT

clone size: many
D gene: -
V gene: TRBV28
J gene: TRBJ1-1
CDR3 protein: CASRLTELNTEAFF
CDR3 DNA: TGTGCCAGCAGGCTGACAGAACTGAACACTGAAGCTTTCTTT

clone size: -
D gene: TRBD2
V gene: TRBV4-1
J gene: TRBJ2-1
CDR3 protein: CASSQSGGAEDEQFF
CDR3 DNA: TGCGCCAGCAGCCAAAGCGGGGGGGCAGAGGATGAGCAGTTTTTC

clone size: -
D gene: -
V gene: TRBV21-1
J gene: TRBJ2-1
CDR3 protein: CASSKGLVRDEQFF
CDR3 DNA: TGTGCCAGCAGCAAGGGTCTTGTCAGGGATGAGCAGTTCTTC

clone size: -
D gene: -
V gene: TRBV18
J gene: TRBJ2-1
CDR3 protein: CASSPDGFEQFF
CDR3 DNA: TGTGCCAGCTCCCCTGACGGATTTGAGCAGTTCTTC

clone size: many
D gene: -
V gene: TRBV27
J gene: TRBJ2-2
CDR3 protein: CASSRSLYAGELFF
CDR3 DNA: TGTGCCAGCAGTAGATCCCTATACGCCGGGGAGCTGTTTTTT

clone size: many
D gene: -
V gene: TRBV12-3/TRBV12-4
J gene: TRBJ2-2
CDR3 protein: CASSKPTKEATGELFF
CDR3 DNA: TGTGCCAGCAGTAAACCGACAAAGGAGGCCACCGGGGAGCTGTTTTTT

clone size: many
D gene: TRBD2
V gene: TRBV20-1
J gene: TRBJ2-7
CDR3 protein: CSARPGGITYEQYF
CDR3 DNA: TGCAGTGCTAGACCCGGGGGGATAACCTACGAGCAGTACTTC

clone size: many
D gene: TRBD1
V gene: TRBV5-1
J gene: TRBJ2-5
CDR3 protein: CASSPGQGGMETQYF
CDR3 DNA: TGCGCCAGCAGCCCGGGACAGGGTGGAATGGAGACCCAGTACTTC

clone size: -
D gene: -
V gene: TRBV5-1
J gene: TRBJ2-6
CDR3 protein: CASSHGSGANVLTF
CDR3 DNA: TGCGCCAGCAGCCACGGCTCTGGGGCCAACGTCCTGACTTTC

clone size: -
D gene: -
V gene: TRBV27
J gene: TRBJ1-2
CDR3 protein: CAACSLLKGDNCGYTF
CDR3 DNA: TGTGCCGCCTGCTCTCTTTTAAAGGGGGATAACTGTGGCTACACCTTC

clone size: many
D gene: -
V gene: TRBV29-1
J gene: TRBJ2-7
CDR3 protein: CSVALRGPLYEQYF
CDR3 DNA: TGCAGCGTTGCGCTCCGGGGCCCTCTCTACGAGCAGTACTTC

clone size: -
D gene: -
V gene: TRBV20-1
J gene: TRBJ2-7
CDR3 protein: CSVRELYEQYF
CDR3 DNA: TGCAGTGTGAGGGAGCTGTACGAGCAGTACTTC

clone size: few
D gene: -
V gene: TRBV28
J gene: TRBJ2-7
CDR3 protein: CATEARPYEQYF
CDR3 DNA: TGTGCCACTGAGGCTCGGCCTTACGAGCAGTACTTC

clone size: -
D gene: TRBD1
V gene: TRBV9
J gene: TRBJ1-4
CDR3 protein: CASSVKTGVNEKLFF
CDR3 DNA: TGTGCCAGCAGCGTTAAGACAGGGGTTAATGAAAAACTGTTTTTT

clone size: many
D gene: TRBD1
V gene: TRBV5-1
J gene: TRBJ2-7
CDR3 protein: CASSSPGQAYEQYF
CDR3 DNA: TGCGCCAGCAGCTCGCCGGGACAGGCTTACGAGCAGTACTTC

clone size: -
D gene: TRBD1
V gene: TRBV11-2
J gene: TRBJ1-3
CDR3 protein: CASGRDRESGNTIYF
CDR3 DNA: TGTGCCAGCGGCCGGGACAGGGAGTCTGGAAACACCATATATTTT

clone size: few
D gene: TRBD1
V gene: TRBV7-8
J gene: TRBJ1-4
CDR3 protein: CASSPPTGVEKLFF
CDR3 DNA: TGTGCCAGCAGCCCGCCGACAGGGGTGGAAAAACTGTTTTTT